This section outlines one T cell receptor (beta chain) sequence together with its context. Its specificity is unknown. This record belongs to a study of shared clonotypes between healthy human individuals. Findings of the study overall: Sequencing depth was expected to influence donor clonotype sharing.

V was pared by 4 bases and J by 4 bases, with 3 bases of the junction left unmatched. Germline V lookup: CDR1 MNHEY, CDR2 SVGAGI. The CDR3 runs 14 residues. TCRdb keeps only in-frame clones here, not all; method: immunoSEQ multiplex PCR. The sample gives about 2 million clones, 85% to 95% of which show up once; 0.85% to 1.3% is in the top ten. CD45RO-negative, CCR7-positively selected cells formed the naive CD8 fraction, excluding terminally differentiated effector memory CD45RA+ cells. Sequenced input: naive CD8+ T cells sorted from blood. The clonotype comes from a man younger than 35 in good health. This chain joins TRBV6-5 and TRBJ2-3; 9 nucleotides agree with TRBD2. The CDR3 loop is CASSLAGDPDTQYF. In nucleotides, the CDR3 is TGTGCCAGCAGTTTAGCGGGAGATCCAGATACGCAGTATTTT.